The entry below describes one T cell receptor beta chain. Its antigen is unidentified. TCRdb's copy holds only in-frame clones and misses some; the assay was immunoSEQ multiplex PCR. The sample has tens of thousands of clones; around nine tenths are singletons. This record belongs to a study of OX40 agonist ivuxolimab in advanced cancers. V lost 0 bases and J 0 bases, leaving 6 bases between the germline ends. Germline V CDR1 and CDR2: SGDLS, YYNGEE. The CDR3 extends over 14 amino acids. Study-wide results and caveats: Low normalized clonal expansion also occurred in some nonresponding patients. The average count of expanded clones was higher among CD8+ T cells than among CD4+. In the 0.1-3.0 mg/kg groups, partial responders showed among the lowest expansion.

The receptor was isolated from an adult with an advanced solid tumor such as melanoma, head and neck, liver or kidney cancer. Material: CD4+ or CD8+ T cells sorted from blood, obtained in a trial of the OX40 agonist ivuxolimab. The chain has TRBV9 and TRBJ1-1; D gene uncertain. The CDR3 DNA follows: TGTGCCAGCAGCGTAGCTGGAATGAACACTGAAGCTTTCTTT. It is translated as CASSVAGMNTEAFF. Full variable domain (remainder filled in from reference TRBV9 and TRBJ1-1): DSGVTQTPKHLITATGQRVTLRCSPRSGDLSVYWYQQSLDQGLQFLIQYYNGEERAKGNILERFSAQQFPDLHSELNLSSLELGDSALYFCASSVAGMNTEAFFGQGTRLTVV.